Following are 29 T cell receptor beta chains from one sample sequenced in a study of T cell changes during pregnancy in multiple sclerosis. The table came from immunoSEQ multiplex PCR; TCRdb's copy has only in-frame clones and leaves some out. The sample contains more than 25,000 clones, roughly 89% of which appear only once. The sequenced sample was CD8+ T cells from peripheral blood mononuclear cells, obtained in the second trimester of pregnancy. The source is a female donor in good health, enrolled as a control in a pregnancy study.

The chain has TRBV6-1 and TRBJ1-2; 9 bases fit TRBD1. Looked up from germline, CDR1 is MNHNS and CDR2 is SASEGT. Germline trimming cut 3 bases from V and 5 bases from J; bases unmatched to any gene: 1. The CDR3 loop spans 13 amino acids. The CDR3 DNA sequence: TGTGCCAGCAGTGATGGGACAGGGTATGGCTACACCTTC. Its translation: CASSDGTGYGYTF.

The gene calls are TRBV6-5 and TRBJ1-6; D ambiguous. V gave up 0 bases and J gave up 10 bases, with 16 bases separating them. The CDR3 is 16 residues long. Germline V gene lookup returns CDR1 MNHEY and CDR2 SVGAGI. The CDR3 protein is CASSYSTSPTNSPLHF. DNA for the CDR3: TGTGCCAGCAGTTACTCAACCTCCCCCACAAACTCACCCCTCCACTTT.

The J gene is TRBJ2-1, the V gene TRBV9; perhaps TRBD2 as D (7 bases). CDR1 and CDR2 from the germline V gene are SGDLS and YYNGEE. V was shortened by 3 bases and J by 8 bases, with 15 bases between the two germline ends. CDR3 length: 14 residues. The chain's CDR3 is CASSEGPGGYEQFF. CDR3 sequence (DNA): TGTGCCAGCAGCGAGGGCCCGGGGGGCTATGAGCAGTTCTTC.

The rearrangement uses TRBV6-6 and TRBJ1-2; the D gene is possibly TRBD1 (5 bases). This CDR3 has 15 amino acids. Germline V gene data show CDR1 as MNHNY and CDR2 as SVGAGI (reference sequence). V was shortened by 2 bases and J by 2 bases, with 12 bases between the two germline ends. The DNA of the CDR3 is TGTGCCAGCAGTTACCGCGGGGCGATGAACTATGGCTACACCTTC. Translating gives CASSYRGAMNYGYTF.

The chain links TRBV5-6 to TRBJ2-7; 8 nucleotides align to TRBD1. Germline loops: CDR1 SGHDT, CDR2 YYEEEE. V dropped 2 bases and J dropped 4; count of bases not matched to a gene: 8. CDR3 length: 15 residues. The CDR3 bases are TGTGCCAGCAGCTTTGACAGGGGCCGCCGATACGAGCAGTACTTC. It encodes CASSFDRGRRYEQYF.

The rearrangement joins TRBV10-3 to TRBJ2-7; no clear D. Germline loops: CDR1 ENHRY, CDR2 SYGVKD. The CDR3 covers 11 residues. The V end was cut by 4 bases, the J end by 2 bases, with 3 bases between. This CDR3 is CAISAAYEQYF. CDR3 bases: TGTGCCATCAGTGCCGCCTACGAGCAGTACTTC.

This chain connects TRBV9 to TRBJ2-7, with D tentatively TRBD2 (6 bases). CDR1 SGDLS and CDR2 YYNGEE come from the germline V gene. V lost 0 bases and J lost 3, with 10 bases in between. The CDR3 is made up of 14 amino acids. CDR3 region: CASSVGGDHYEQYF. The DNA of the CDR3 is TGTGCCAGCAGCGTAGGCGGGGACCACTACGAGCAGTACTTC.

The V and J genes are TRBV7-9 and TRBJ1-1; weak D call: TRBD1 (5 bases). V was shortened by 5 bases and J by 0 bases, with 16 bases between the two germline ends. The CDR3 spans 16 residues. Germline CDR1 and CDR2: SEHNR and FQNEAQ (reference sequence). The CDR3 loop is CASSLVGGPMNTEAFF. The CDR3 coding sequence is TGTGCCAGCAGCCTTGTCGGGGGACCTATGAACACTGAAGCTTTCTTT.

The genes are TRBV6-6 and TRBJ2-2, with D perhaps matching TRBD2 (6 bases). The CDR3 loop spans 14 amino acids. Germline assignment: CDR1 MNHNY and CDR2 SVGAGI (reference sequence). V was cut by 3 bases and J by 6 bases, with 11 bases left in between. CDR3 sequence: CASSYNGGAGELFF. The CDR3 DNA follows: TGTGCCAGCAGTTATAACGGGGGAGCCGGGGAGCTGTTTTTT.

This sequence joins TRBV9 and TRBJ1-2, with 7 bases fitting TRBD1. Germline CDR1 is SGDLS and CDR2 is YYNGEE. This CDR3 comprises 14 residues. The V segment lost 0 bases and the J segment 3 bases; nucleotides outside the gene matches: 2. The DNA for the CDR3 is TGTGCCAGCAGCGTAGAGGGGGCGGACTATGGCTACACCTTC. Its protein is CASSVEGADYGYTF.

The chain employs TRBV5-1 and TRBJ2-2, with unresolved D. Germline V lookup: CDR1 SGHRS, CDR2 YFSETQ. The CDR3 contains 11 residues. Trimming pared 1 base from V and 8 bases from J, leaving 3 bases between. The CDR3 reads CASSLSGELFF. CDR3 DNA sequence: TGCGCCAGCAGCTTGTCGGGGGAGCTGTTTTTT.

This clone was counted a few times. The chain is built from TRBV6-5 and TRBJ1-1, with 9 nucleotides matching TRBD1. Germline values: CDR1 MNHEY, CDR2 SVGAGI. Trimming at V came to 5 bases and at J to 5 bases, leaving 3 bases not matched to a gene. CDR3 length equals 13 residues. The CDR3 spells CASSDGQGTEAFF. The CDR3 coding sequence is TGTGCCAGCAGTGACGGACAGGGGACTGAAGCTTTCTTT.

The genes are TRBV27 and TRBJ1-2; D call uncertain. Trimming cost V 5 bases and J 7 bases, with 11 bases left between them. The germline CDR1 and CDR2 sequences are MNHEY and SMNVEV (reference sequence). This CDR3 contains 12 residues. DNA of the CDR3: TGTGCCAGCAGTGGGAGAGGCAGTGGCTACACCTTC. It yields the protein CASSGRGSGYTF.

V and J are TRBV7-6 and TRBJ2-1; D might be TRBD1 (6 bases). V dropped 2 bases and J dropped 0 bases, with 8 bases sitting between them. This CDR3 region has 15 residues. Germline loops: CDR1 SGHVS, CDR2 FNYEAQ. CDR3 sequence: CASSLRDNSYNEQFF. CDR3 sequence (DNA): TGTGCCAGCAGCTTAAGGGACAACTCCTACAATGAGCAGTTCTTC.

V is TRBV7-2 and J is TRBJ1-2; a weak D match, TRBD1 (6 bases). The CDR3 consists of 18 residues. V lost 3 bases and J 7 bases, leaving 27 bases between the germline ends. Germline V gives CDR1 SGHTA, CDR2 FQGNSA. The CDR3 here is CASSFKNRVGGFNGGYTF. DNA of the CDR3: TGTGCCAGCAGCTTCAAAAACAGGGTGGGAGGGTTTAATGGTGGCTACACCTTC.

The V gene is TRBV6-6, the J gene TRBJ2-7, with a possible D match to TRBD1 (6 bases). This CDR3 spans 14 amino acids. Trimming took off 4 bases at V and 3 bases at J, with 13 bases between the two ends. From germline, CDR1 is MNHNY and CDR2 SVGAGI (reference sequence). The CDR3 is CASSSRGQNYEQYF. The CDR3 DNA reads TGTGCCAGCAGTTCCCGAGGACAGAACTACGAGCAGTACTTC.

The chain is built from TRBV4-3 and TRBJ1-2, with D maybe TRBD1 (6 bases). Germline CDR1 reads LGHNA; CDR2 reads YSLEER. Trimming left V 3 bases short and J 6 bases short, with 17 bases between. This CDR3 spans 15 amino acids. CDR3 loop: CASSHDGGPRDGYTF. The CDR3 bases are TGCGCCAGCAGCCACGACGGGGGGCCCCGCGATGGCTACACCTTC.

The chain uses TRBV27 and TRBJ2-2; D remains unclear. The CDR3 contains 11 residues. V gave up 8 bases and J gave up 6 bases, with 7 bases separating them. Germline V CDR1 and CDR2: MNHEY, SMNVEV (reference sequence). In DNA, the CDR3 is TGTGCCAGCGGCCTTGCCGGGGAGCTGTTTTTT. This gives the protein CASGLAGELFF.

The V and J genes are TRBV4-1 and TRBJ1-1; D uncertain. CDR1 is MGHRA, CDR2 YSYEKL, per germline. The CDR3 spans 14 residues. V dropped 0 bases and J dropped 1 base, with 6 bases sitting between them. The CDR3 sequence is CASSQEYRNTEAFF. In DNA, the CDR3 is TGCGCCAGCAGCCAAGAATATAGGAACACTGAAGCTTTCTTT.

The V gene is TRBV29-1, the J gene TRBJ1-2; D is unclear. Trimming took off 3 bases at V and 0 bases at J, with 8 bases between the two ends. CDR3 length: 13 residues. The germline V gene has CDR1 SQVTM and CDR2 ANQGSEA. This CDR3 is CSVEEGPNYGYTF. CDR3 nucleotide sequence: TGCAGCGTTGAGGAGGGCCCTAACTATGGCTACACCTTC.

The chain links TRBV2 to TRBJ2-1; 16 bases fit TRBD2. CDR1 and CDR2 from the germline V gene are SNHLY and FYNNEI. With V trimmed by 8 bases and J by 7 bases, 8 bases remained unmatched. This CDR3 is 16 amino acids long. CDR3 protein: CASLGLAGGPGNEQFF. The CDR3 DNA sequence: TGTGCCAGCTTGGGACTAGCGGGGGGGCCGGGGAATGAGCAGTTCTTC.

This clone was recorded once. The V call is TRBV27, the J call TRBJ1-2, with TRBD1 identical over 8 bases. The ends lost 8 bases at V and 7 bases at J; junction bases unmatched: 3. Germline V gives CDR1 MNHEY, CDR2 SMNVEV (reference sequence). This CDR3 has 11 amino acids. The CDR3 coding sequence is TGTGCCAGCGGAACAGGGGGTGGCTACACCTTC. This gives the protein CASGTGGGYTF.

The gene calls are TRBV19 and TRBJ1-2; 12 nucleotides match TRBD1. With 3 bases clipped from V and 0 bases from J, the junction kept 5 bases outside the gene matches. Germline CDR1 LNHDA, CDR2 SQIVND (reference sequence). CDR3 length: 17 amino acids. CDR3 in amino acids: CASSIGTGGLANYGYTF. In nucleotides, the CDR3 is TGTGCCAGTAGTATCGGGACAGGGGGCTTAGCTAACTATGGCTACACCTTC.

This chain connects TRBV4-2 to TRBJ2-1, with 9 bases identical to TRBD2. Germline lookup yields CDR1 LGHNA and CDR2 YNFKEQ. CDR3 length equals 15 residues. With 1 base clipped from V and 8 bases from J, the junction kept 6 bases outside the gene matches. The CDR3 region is CASSQVASGVDEQFF. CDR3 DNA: TGTGCCAGCAGCCAAGTAGCTAGCGGGGTTGATGAGCAGTTCTTC.

The CDR3 sequence is CASSPALVSNQPQHF. CDR3 DNA: TGTGCCAGCTCCCCGGCCCTAGTAAGCAATCAGCCCCAGCATTTT. The genes are TRBV6-5 and TRBJ1-5; D not resolved. This CDR3 is built from 15 residues. Germline CDR1 MNHEY, CDR2 SVGAGI. Trimming took 8 bases from V and 1 from J, leaving 15 bases between them.

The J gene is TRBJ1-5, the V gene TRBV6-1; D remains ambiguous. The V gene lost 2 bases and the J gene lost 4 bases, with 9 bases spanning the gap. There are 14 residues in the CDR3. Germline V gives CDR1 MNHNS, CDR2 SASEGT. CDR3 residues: CASSEPGYNQPQHF. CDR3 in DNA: TGTGCCAGCAGTGAACCCGGTTATAATCAGCCCCAGCATTTT.

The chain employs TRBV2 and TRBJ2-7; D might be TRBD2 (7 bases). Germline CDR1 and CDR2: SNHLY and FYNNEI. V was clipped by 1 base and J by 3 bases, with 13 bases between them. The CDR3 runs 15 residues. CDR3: CASSEGAGAIYEQYF. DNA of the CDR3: TGTGCCAGCAGTGAAGGGGCGGGGGCGATCTACGAGCAGTACTTC.

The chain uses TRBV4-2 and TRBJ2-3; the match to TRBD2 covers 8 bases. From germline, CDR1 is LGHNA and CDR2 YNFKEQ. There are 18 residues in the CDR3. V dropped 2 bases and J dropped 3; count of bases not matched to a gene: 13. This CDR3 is CASSQKGDSSGGTDTQYF. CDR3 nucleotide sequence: TGTGCCAGCAGCCAAAAGGGTGACTCAAGCGGGGGTACAGATACGCAGTATTTT.

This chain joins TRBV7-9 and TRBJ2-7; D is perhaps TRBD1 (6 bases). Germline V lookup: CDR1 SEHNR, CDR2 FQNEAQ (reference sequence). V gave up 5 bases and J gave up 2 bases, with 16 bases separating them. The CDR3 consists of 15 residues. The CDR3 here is CASSKQGTLPYEQYF. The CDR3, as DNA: TGTGCCAGCAGCAAACAGGGAACGTTGCCCTACGAGCAGTACTTC.